The TCR beta chain described here comes from a study of post-analysis software for immune sequencing data. The study's findings and limits: Several TRBV segments were more frequent in patients than controls; TRBV5-6, TRBV5-1 and TRBV20-1 belonged to this group.

cDNA libraries of TCR beta carried unique molecular identifiers. From the PCR reads, TCRdb called clonotypes with MiXCR, one entry per CDR3 protein. The table has hundreds of thousands of distinct CDR3 sequences, 55% to 60% seen once. To note about this clonotype: Its antigen is not known.

Germline V gives CDR1 LNHNV, CDR2 YYDKDF (reference sequence). J lost 15 bases, V lost 3 bases, and 15 bases had no gene match. This CDR3 contains 16 residues. The TCR sequence derives from a girl aged 2 to 10 with multiple sclerosis. This chain connects TRBV15 to TRBJ2-1, with TRBD2 identical over 12 bases. Sequencing was carried out using blood. The CDR3 spells CATSSARGLAGGLRFF. In DNA, the CDR3 is TGTGCCACCAGCAGTGCTAGGGGGCTAGCGGGAGGGCTCCGGTTCTTC.